This TCR beta chain was retrieved from a study of T cell repertoires in cytomegalovirus infection. Study-level information: A matching HLA type, together with CMV infection, was signaled by public TCR beta signatures. General observations from the study: Carriers of CMV plus the relevant HLA were identified by cumulative public TCR beta family frequency. Ex vivo responses were dominated by HLA-C-restricted CMV-specific TCR beta clonotypes.

TCRdb called the reads again in MiXCR, with one record for every CDR3 protein. This sample carries approximately 170,000 distinct CDR3 sequences, about 15% of them seen once, and the ten largest clones take roughly 20%. Germline V gives CDR1 SGHNT, CDR2 YENEEA. V lost 4 bases and J lost 6, with 15 bases in between. This CDR3 has 14 residues. Note on this clonotype: The antigen is unknown.

The chain couples TRBV11-3 to TRBJ1-1; a weak D match, TRBD1 (6 bases). The origin of this receptor is a human donor in good health (CMV status not recorded). Some clones in this sample may be carry-over from other donors' samples. The sample consisted of CD8+ T cells from PBMCs. CDR3 in DNA: TGTGCCAGCAGCTCAGAGGGGGAAACAGCTGAAGCTTTCTTT. It codes for CASSSEGETAEAFF.